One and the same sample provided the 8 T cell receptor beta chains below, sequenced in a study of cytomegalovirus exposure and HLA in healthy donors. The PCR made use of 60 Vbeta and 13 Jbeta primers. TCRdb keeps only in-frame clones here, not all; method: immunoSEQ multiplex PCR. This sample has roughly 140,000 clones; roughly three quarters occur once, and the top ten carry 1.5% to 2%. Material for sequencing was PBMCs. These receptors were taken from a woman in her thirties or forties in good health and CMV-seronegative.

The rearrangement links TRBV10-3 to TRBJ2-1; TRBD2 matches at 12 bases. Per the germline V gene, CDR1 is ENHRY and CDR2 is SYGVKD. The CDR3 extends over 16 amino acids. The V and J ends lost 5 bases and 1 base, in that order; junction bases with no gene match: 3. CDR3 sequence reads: CAISSSGRGSYNEQFF. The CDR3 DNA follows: TGTGCCATCAGTTCTAGCGGGAGGGGATCCTACAATGAGCAGTTCTTC.

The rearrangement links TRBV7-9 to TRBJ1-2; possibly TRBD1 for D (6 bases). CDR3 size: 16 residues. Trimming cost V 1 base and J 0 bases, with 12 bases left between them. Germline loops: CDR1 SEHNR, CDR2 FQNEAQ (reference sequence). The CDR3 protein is CASSLGTEIANYGYTF. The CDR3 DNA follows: TGTGCCAGCAGCTTAGGGACAGAAATCGCTAACTATGGCTACACCTTC.

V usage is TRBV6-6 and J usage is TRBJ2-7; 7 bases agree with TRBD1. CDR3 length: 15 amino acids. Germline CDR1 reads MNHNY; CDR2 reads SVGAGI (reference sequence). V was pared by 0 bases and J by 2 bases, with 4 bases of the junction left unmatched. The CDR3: CASSYSIQGTYEQYF. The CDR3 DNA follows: TGTGCCAGCAGTTACTCGATACAGGGGACCTACGAGCAGTACTTC.

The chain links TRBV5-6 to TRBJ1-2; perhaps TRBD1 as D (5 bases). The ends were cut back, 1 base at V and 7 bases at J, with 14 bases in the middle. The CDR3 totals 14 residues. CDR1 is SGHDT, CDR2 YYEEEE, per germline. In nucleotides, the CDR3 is TGTGCCAGCAGCTTGCTAGGGGCCAGTGGTGGCTACACCTTC. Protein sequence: CASSLLGASGGYTF.

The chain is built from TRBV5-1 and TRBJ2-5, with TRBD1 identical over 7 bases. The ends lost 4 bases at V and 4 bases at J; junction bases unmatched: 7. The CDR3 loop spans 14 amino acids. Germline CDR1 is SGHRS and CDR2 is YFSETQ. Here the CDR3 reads CASSRSTGRETQYF. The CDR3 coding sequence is TGCGCCAGCAGCCGATCGACAGGGAGAGAGACCCAGTACTTC.

CDR3 loop: CASSLQGARDYGYTF. Here the CDR3 DNA reads TGTGCCAGCAGTCTACAGGGGGCGCGTGACTATGGCTACACCTTC. This chain links TRBV6-5 with TRBJ1-2, with 9 bases aligning to TRBD1. This CDR3 has 15 amino acids. Germline CDR1 is MNHEY and CDR2 is SVGAGI. V dropped 5 bases and J dropped 3; count of bases not matched to a gene: 7.

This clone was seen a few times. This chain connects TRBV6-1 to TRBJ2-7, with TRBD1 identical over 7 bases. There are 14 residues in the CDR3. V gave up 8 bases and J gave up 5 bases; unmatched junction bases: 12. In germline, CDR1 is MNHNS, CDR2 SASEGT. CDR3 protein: CASEGTGVLNEQYF. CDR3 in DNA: TGTGCCAGCGAAGGAACAGGGGTGTTGAACGAGCAGTACTTC.

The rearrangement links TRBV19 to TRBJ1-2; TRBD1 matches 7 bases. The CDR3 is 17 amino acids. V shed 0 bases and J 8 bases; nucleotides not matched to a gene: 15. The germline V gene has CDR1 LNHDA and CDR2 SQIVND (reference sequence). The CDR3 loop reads CASSIDWYPGGYNGYTF. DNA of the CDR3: TGTGCCAGTAGTATAGATTGGTACCCAGGGGGGTATAACGGCTACACCTTC. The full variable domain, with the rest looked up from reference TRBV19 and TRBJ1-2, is DGGITQSPKYLFRKEGQNVTLSCEQNLNHDAMYWYRQDPGQGLRLIYYSQIVNDFQKGDIAEGYSVSREKKESFPLTVTSAQKNPTAFYLCASSIDWYPGGYNGYTFGSGTRLTVV.